Following are 22 T cell receptor beta chains from one sample sequenced in a study of cytomegalovirus exposure and HLA in healthy donors. With 60 Vbeta and 13 Jbeta primers, the PCR was carried out. The assay was immunoSEQ multiplex PCR, and TCRdb's table has in-frame clones only and misses some. The sample lists 150,000 to 250,000 clones, 82% occurring once. What was sequenced was PBMCs. The receptor set was obtained from a boy between 2 and 10 years old in good health and CMV-seronegative.

V and J are TRBV7-2 and TRBJ1-1; 9 bases are shared with TRBD1. Trimming took 7 bases from V and 1 from J; bases not matched to a gene: 4. CDR1 SGHTA and CDR2 FQGNSA come from the germline V gene. There are 14 residues in the CDR3. CDR3 sequence: CASIKDRGNTEAFF. CDR3 nucleotide sequence: TGTGCCAGCATCAAGGACAGGGGGAACACTGAAGCTTTCTTT.

This clone was detected a few times. The V call is TRBV7-9, the J call TRBJ2-5, with D possibly being TRBD1 (5 bases). V lost 5 bases and J lost 1, with 11 bases in between. The CDR3 length is 14 residues. Germline values: CDR1 SEHNR, CDR2 FQNEAQ (reference sequence). The CDR3 sequence is CASSPVGPQETQYF. CDR3 sequence (DNA): TGTGCCAGCAGCCCAGTGGGGCCCCAAGAGACCCAGTACTTC.

The chain recombines TRBV7-9 with TRBJ2-1; 8 bases match TRBD1. The CDR3 loop spans 15 amino acids. Per the germline V gene, CDR1 is SEHNR and CDR2 is FQNEAQ (reference sequence). V shed 3 bases, J shed 5 bases, and the junction held 6 bases outside the gene matches. Written as DNA, the CDR3 is TGTGCCAGCAGCTTTAGGCAGGGGGCAAACAATGAGCAGTTCTTC. Protein: CASSFRQGANNEQFF.

A remark on this clone: At one end, the junction sequence differs from germline, possibly due to a read error. Other DNA sequences in this specimen translate into the identical CDR3. The chain couples TRBV7-3 to TRBJ2-7; 9 nucleotides line up with TRBD1. Germline assignment: CDR1 SGHTA and CDR2 FQGTGA. The CDR3 has 14 amino acids. Written as DNA, the CDR3 is TGTGCCAGCAGCCAAGGACAGGGGCCCTACGAACAGTACTTC. Translated: CASSQGQGPYEQYF.

The chain combines TRBV11-2 with TRBJ1-6; a possible D gene is TRBD1 (6 bases). The CDR3 has 13 amino acids. The V gene's germline CDR1 is SGHAT and CDR2 FQNNGV. Between the trimmed V and J ends, which lost 10 bases and 4 bases, there was a span of 11 bases. The DNA for the CDR3 is TGTGCCACAGGACAGACTTATAATTCACCCCTCCACTTT. As protein: CATGQTYNSPLHF. Filled out from reference TRBV11-2 and TRBJ1-6, the complete variable domain reads EAGVAQSPRYKIIEKRQSVAFWCNPISGHATLYWYQQILGQGPKLLIQFQNNGVVDDSQLPKDRFSAERLKGVDSTLKIQPAKLEDSAVYLCATGQTYNSPLHFGNGTRLTVT.

This clone was seen only once. The rearrangement uses TRBV7-9 and TRBJ1-2, with 7 positions matching TRBD1. CDR1 is SEHNR and CDR2 is FQNEAQ in the germline V gene (reference sequence). The CDR3 is made up of 13 amino acids. The ends lost 4 bases at V and 8 bases at J; junction bases unmatched: 7. CDR3 loop: CASSSLTGEGYTF. For the CDR3, the DNA is TGTGCCAGCAGCTCGTTAACAGGGGAGGGCTACACCTTC. Drawing the rest from reference TRBV7-9 and TRBJ1-2, the complete variable domain is DTGVSQNPRHKITKRGQNVTFRCDPISEHNRLYWYRQTLGQGPEFLTYFQNEAQLEKSRLLSDRFSAERPKGSFSTLEIQRTEQGDSAMYLCASSSLTGEGYTFGSGTRLTVV.

The CDR3 sequence: CASRPDRGDTEAFF. DNA for the CDR3: TGTGCCAGTAGACCGGACAGGGGGGACACTGAAGCTTTCTTT. The chain employs TRBV19 and TRBJ1-1; the match to TRBD1 covers 10 bases. J gave up 3 bases and V 6 bases, and 4 bases lay outside the gene matches. From germline, CDR1 is LNHDA and CDR2 SQIVND (reference sequence). CDR3 length equals 14 residues.

V is TRBV4-2 and J is TRBJ2-3; 10 bases line up with TRBD2. The germline gives CDR1 LGHNA, CDR2 YNFKEQ. This CDR3 comprises 17 residues. Unmatched junction bases numbered 9, after V lost 0 bases and J lost 6 bases. This CDR3 is CASSQDVQRGGLDTQYF. CDR3 in DNA: TGTGCCAGCAGCCAAGATGTTCAGCGGGGGGGCCTGGATACGCAGTATTTT.

The rearrangement uses TRBV29-1 and TRBJ2-3; 9 nucleotides line up with TRBD1. The CDR3 covers 11 residues. V shed 5 bases, J shed 11 bases, and the junction held 5 bases outside the gene matches. CDR1 and CDR2 (germline): SQVTM, ANQGSEA. CDR3 residues: CSVTGTGRQYF. As DNA, the CDR3 is TGCAGCGTTACCGGGACAGGGAGGCAGTATTTT.

The CDR3 DNA reads TGTGCCATCAGTGAGTCGGGAGGGATTGGCTACACCTTC. It codes for CAISESGGIGYTF. The rearrangement links TRBV10-3 to TRBJ1-2, with D unresolved. V gave up 0 bases and J gave up 7 bases, with 9 bases separating them. Germline V gene lookup returns CDR1 ENHRY and CDR2 SYGVKD. The CDR3 length is 13 residues.

CDR3 in DNA: TGTGCCAGCAGCTTGGGACAGGGGGCTCGAGAGACCCAGTACTTC. Translated, it gives CASSLGQGARETQYF. This chain joins TRBV7-9 and TRBJ2-5; 12 bases map to TRBD1. The trim removed 3 bases at V and 4 bases at J, leaving 3 bases unmatched. The length of the CDR3 is 15 residues. In germline, CDR1 is SEHNR, CDR2 FQNEAQ (reference sequence).

The chain has TRBV19 and TRBJ2-1; a weak D match, TRBD1 (5 bases). The CDR3 extends over 15 amino acids. The V end lost 7 bases, the J end lost 7 bases, and 20 bases lay between the germline ends. Germline CDR1 reads LNHDA; CDR2 reads SQIVND (reference sequence). The CDR3 sequence is CASKGWGWGFNEQFF. DNA for the CDR3: TGTGCCAGTAAGGGGTGGGGTTGGGGCTTTAATGAGCAGTTCTTC.

This chain connects TRBV19 to TRBJ1-5, with TRBD1 as a possible D gene (5 bases). The germline V gene has CDR1 LNHDA and CDR2 SQIVND (reference sequence). V lost 9 bases and J 3 bases, leaving 12 bases between the germline ends. This CDR3 spans 13 amino acids. The CDR3 coding sequence is TGTGCCAGCTCCGACAGAATCAATCAGCCCCAGCATTTT. This sequence encodes CASSDRINQPQHF.

CDR3 nucleotide sequence: TGTGCCAGCAGTCTACGTAGGGAGACCCTATATGGCTACACCTTC. Translated, it gives CASSLRRETLYGYTF. The chain links TRBV6-5 to TRBJ1-2; D unclear. CDR3 length equals 15 residues. Germline V lookup: CDR1 MNHEY, CDR2 SVGAGI. V was trimmed by 5 bases and J by 5 bases, leaving 18 bases between them.

The chain combines TRBV6-5 with TRBJ2-1, with D perhaps TRBD2 (6 bases). Trimming removed 0 bases from V and 6 bases from J, with 15 bases in between. Germline V CDR1 and CDR2: MNHEY, SVGAGI. CDR3 length: 16 amino acids. Here the CDR3 DNA reads TGTGCCAGCAGTTACTCGGCCTTGGGGGACTCCAATGAGCAGTTCTTC. It codes for CASSYSALGDSNEQFF.

The chain employs TRBV6-1 and TRBJ2-1, with 8 bases that match TRBD1. The CDR3 has 16 amino acids. The germline gives CDR1 MNHNS, CDR2 SASEGT. J lost 5 bases, V lost 4 bases, and 10 bases had no gene match. The CDR3 spells CASSAWYRDRNNEQFF. CDR3 DNA: TGTGCCAGCAGTGCCTGGTACCGGGACAGGAACAATGAGCAGTTCTTC.

The rearrangement links TRBV5-6 to TRBJ1-5; 8 bases match TRBD1. The length of the CDR3 is 15 residues. Germline V gene data show CDR1 as SGHDT and CDR2 as YYEEEE. The J segment lost 3 bases and the V segment lost 2 bases, leaving 4 bases of the junction unmatched. The CDR3 protein is CASSFRTGNNQPQHF. The CDR3 region has the DNA TGTGCCAGCAGCTTTCGGACAGGGAACAATCAGCCCCAGCATTTT.

The count of this clone is one. This chain joins TRBV9 and TRBJ1-3, with D tentatively TRBD1 (6 bases). Deletions cut 3 bases from V and 1 base from J, with 20 bases between. This CDR3 region has 18 residues. Looked up from germline, CDR1 is SGDLS and CDR2 is YYNGEE. The CDR3 sequence: CASSGGPLTGQSGNTIYF. DNA of the CDR3: TGTGCCAGCAGCGGAGGGCCCCTGACAGGCCAGTCTGGAAACACCATATATTTT.

The chain employs TRBV2 and TRBJ1-1; TRBD1 matches 11 bases. CDR3 length: 15 amino acids. Germline V gives CDR1 SNHLY, CDR2 FYNNEI. With V trimmed by 5 bases and J by 4 bases, 6 bases remained unmatched. The DNA of the CDR3 is TGTGCCAGCAGTTACCGGACAGGGGGCGTCACTGAAGCTTTCTTT. It translates to CASSYRTGGVTEAFF.

J is TRBJ1-6 and V is TRBV19; D unresolved. Germline values: CDR1 LNHDA, CDR2 SQIVND (reference sequence). V lost 3 bases, J lost 6 bases, and 18 bases lay in between. There are 17 residues in the CDR3. In nucleotides, the CDR3 is TGTGCCAGTAGTATGGGGTGGGGAGGTGAGATTAATTCACCCCTCCACTTT. This codes for CASSMGWGGEINSPLHF.

The CDR3 coding sequence is TGTGCCAGCAGCCCCACAGTTTCGGGGGGCGGCAATCAGCCCCAGCATTTT. This sequence encodes CASSPTVSGGGNQPQHF. The V call is TRBV7-4, the J call TRBJ1-5, with D possibly TRBD1 on 6 matching bases. The germline CDR1 and CDR2 sequences are SGHVT and SQSDAQ. Trimming shortened V by 5 bases and J by 2 bases, and 19 bases separated the two germline ends. The CDR3 extends over 17 amino acids.

This chain connects TRBV18 to TRBJ2-5; D uncertain. V lost 0 bases to trimming and J lost 7 bases, with 15 bases between them. Germline CDR1 and CDR2: KGHSH and LQKENI. The CDR3 consists of 15 residues. The CDR3 loop reads CASSPPRLDKMTQYF. The CDR3 DNA follows: TGTGCCAGCTCACCACCGCGACTGGATAAGATGACCCAGTACTTC.